This passage covers 5 T cell receptor beta chains from one sample sequenced in a study of blood T cell repertoires in COVID-19. The repertoire was sequenced with immunoSEQ multiplex PCR; TCRdb's copy has only in-frame clones and lacks some. This table has about 85,000 clones, around 88% appearing once. Sequencing input: peripheral blood. The receptor set was obtained from an elderly woman with acute or convalescent COVID-19.

CDR3 DNA: TGCAGCGTTGAATCGGTTGAAAAACTGTTTTTT. It is translated as CSVESVEKLFF. This chain uses TRBV29-1 with TRBJ1-4; D gene unclear. V gave up 2 bases and J gave up 7 bases, with 5 bases separating them. Germline V lookup: CDR1 SQVTM, CDR2 ANQGSEA. This CDR3 has 11 amino acids.

This chain links TRBV15 with TRBJ1-2, with TRBD1 matching over 7 bases. This CDR3 has 14 amino acids. CDR1 LNHNV and CDR2 YYDKDF come from the germline V gene (reference sequence). J gave up 3 bases and V 1 base, and 2 bases lay outside the gene matches. The CDR3 spells CATSRGDRDYGYTF. The CDR3 DNA is TGTGCCACCAGCAGAGGCGACAGGGACTATGGCTACACCTTC.

The chain employs TRBV6-4 and TRBJ1-2; no reliable D call. This CDR3 comprises 12 residues. Trimming pared 8 bases from V and 4 bases from J, leaving 11 bases between. Germline V gene sequence: CDR1 MRHNA, CDR2 SNTAGT. The chain's CDR3 is CASYSDGYGYTF. For the CDR3, the DNA is TGTGCCAGCTACAGTGATGGCTATGGCTACACCTTC.

This clone was counted between two and nine times. J is TRBJ1-4 and V is TRBV18, with a weak D call TRBD1 (5 bases). With 2 bases removed from V and 0 bases from J, the gap between germline ends came to 7 bases. CDR1 and CDR2 from the germline V gene are KGHSH and LQKENI. This CDR3 contains 15 residues. The CDR3 region is CASSPKGATNEKLFF. The CDR3 region has the DNA TGTGCCAGCTCACCAAAAGGGGCAACTAATGAAAAACTGTTTTTT.

The V call is TRBV5-8, the J call TRBJ2-2; 7 nucleotides match TRBD2. Germline CDR1 SGHTS, CDR2 YDEGEE. The CDR3 extends over 13 amino acids. The V gene end was trimmed by 6 bases and the J gene end by 6 bases; junction bases not matched to a gene: 5. The CDR3 bases are TGTGCCAGCAACCTGGGGGGGGCCGGGGAGCTGTTTTTT. Translation gives CASNLGGAGELFF. Filled out from reference TRBV5-8 and TRBJ2-2, the complete variable domain reads EAGVTQSPTHLIKTRGQQATLRCSPISGHTSVYWYQQALGLGLQFLLWYDEGEERNRGNFPPRFSGRQFPNYSSELNVNALELEDSALYLCASNLGGAGELFFGEGSRLTVL.